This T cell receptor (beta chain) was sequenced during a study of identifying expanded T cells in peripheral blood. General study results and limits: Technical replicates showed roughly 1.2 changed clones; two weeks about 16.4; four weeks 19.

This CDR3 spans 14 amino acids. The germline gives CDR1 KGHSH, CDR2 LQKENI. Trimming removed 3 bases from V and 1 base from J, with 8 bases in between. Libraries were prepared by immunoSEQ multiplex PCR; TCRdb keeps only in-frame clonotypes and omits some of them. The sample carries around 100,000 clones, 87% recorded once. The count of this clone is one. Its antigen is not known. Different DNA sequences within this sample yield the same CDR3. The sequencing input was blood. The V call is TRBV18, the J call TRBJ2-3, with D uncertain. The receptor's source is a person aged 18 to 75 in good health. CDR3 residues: CASSPLQGTDTQYF. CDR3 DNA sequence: TGTGCCAGCTCACCCCTTCAGGGCACAGATACGCAGTATTTT.